This TCR beta chain was documented in a study of T cell changes during pregnancy in multiple sclerosis (dated by TCRdb to the late 2010s). About the study as a whole: In women with multiple sclerosis, the researchers looked at how the T cell repertoire shifted as pregnancy progressed.

The protocol used for the library was the immunoSEQ multiplex PCR assay. Held by TCRdb, this immuneACCESS table contains in-frame sequences only and omits some clones. Under half of the omission traces to an unresolved V gene where checked; the cause of the rest is unknown. The sample yields 40,000 or so clones; approximately 90% were counted once. The ten largest clones take up about 0.6% of the sample. Looking up the germline V gene (reference sequence) yields CDR1 LNHNV and CDR2 YYDKDF. The germline V and J ends show losses of 0 bases and 3 bases respectively, and no gene match explains 9 bases of the junction. The CDR3 measures 17 amino acids from cysteine to phenylalanine. The entry retains the CDR3 DNA only, 51 bases that are in frame from base 1. About this clone: The antigen this receptor binds is unknown. No per-base quality is available; no much larger clone lies one base away.

The chain couples TRBV15 to TRBJ2-7, and 9 junction bases match TRBD1. The clonotype comes from a female donor with multiple sclerosis, enrolled in a pregnancy study. Sequencing used CD4+ T cells from peripheral blood mononuclear cells, obtained before pregnancy. This receptor carries the CDR3 CATSREGTGSFFYEQYF. The nucleotides are TGTGCCACCAGCAGAGAAGGGACAGGGTCGTTTTTCTACGAGCAGTACTTC.